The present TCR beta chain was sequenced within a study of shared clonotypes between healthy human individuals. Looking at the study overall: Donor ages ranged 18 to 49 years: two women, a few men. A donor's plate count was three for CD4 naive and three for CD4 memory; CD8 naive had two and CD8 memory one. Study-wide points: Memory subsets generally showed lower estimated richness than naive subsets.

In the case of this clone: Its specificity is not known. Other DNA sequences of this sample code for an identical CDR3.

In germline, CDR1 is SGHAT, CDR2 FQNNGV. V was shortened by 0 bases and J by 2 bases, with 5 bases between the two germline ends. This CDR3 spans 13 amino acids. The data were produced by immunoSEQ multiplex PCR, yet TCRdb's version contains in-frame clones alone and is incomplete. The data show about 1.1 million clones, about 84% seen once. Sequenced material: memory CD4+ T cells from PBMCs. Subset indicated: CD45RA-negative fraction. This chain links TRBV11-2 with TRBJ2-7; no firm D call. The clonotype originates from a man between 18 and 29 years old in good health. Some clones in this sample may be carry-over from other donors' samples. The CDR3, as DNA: TGTGCCAGCAGCTTAGATAGACCCTACGAGCAGTACTTC. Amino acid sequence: CASSLDRPYEQYF.